The 9 T cell receptor beta chains given below trace back to one sample, sequenced in a study of T cells after yellow fever vaccination. One entry per CDR3 protein, called by TCRdb with MiXCR from the 5' RACE reads. The table records 500,000 to 650,000 distinct CDR3 sequences, 17% of them present only once. The specimen comprised PBMCs, sampled 4 to 6 days after the first yellow fever vaccination. The receptors here all came from a man between 18 and 29 years old who received the YFV17D yellow fever vaccine.

This clonotype was detected a few times. This chain uses TRBV12-3 or TRBV12-4 with TRBJ1-1; D gene ambiguous. This CDR3 has 13 amino acids. Trimming took off 3 bases at V and 5 bases at J, with 10 bases between the two ends. The CDR3 sequence: CASSFSRRTEAFF. In nucleotides, the CDR3 is TGTGCCAGCAGTTTTTCCAGAAGGACTGAAGCTTTCTTT.

The genes are TRBV5-1 and TRBJ2-1, with D possibly TRBD2 on 7 matching bases. Trimming took 4 bases from V and 4 from J, leaving 18 bases between them. The CDR3 is made up of 16 amino acids. CDR1 and CDR2 from the germline V gene are SGHRS and YFSETQ. DNA of the CDR3: TGCGCCAGCAGCATGGGGGCGAGCGGGGATTACAATGAGCAGTTCTTC. The encoded protein is CASSMGASGDYNEQFF. Combining the CDR3 with reference TRBV5-1 and TRBJ2-1 gives the whole variable domain KAGVTQTPRYLIKTRGQQVTLSCSPISGHRSVSWYQQTPGQGLQFLFEYFSETQRNKGNFPGRFSGRQFSNSRSEMNVSTLELGDSALYLCASSMGASGDYNEQFFGPGTRLTVL.

This chain links TRBV6-1 with TRBJ2-2; D is undetermined. CDR1 and CDR2 from the germline V gene are MNHNS and SASEGT. The CDR3 is made up of 15 amino acids. V shed 5 bases and J shed 4 bases, with 14 bases lying between them. CDR3 loop: CASSRQWPSTGELFF. DNA of the CDR3: TGTGCCAGCAGTCGCCAGTGGCCCTCCACCGGGGAGCTGTTTTTT.

This clonotype was seen more than once but under ten times. The rearrangement links TRBV5-1 to TRBJ1-1, with 8 nucleotides matching TRBD1. The junction had 9 bases not matched to a gene; V was cut back by 4 bases and J by 1 base. CDR3 size: 16 residues. Per germline, CDR1 SGHRS and CDR2 YFSETQ. The chain's CDR3 is CASSTARGPGNTEAFF. CDR3 DNA: TGCGCCAGCAGCACGGCCAGGGGGCCAGGGAACACTGAAGCTTTCTTT.

The CDR3 bases are TGCAGAGCCGACAGGGGATATGGCTACACCTTC. It translates to CRADRGYGYTF. The J gene is TRBJ1-2, the V gene TRBV29-1; 8 nucleotides agree with TRBD1. Germline V gene sequence: CDR1 SQVTM, CDR2 ANQGSEA. The CDR3 extends over 11 amino acids. The complete variable domain, with remaining parts taken from reference TRBV29-1 and TRBJ1-2, reads SAVISQKPSRDICQRGTSLTIQCQVDSQVTMMFWYRQQPGQSLTLIATANQGSEATYESGFVIDKFPISRPNLTFSTLTVSNMSPEDSSIYLCRADRGYGYTFGSGTRLTVV.

This clonotype turned up a few times. The gene calls are TRBV5-5 and TRBJ1-5, with D maybe TRBD1 (6 bases). The CDR3 is made up of 14 amino acids. Germline CDR1 is SGHKS and CDR2 is YYEKEE (reference sequence). Trimming stripped 4 bases from V and 3 bases from J, with 11 bases between. The CDR3 loop reads CASSGGGANQPQHF. DNA of the CDR3: TGTGCCAGCAGCGGAGGGGGGGCCAATCAGCCCCAGCATTTT.

This clonotype was seen only a few times. This rearrangement joins TRBV7-8 to TRBJ1-1; the D is unclear. Between the trimmed V and J ends, which lost 3 bases and 2 bases, there was a span of 10 bases. The V gene's germline CDR1 is SGHVS and CDR2 FQNEAQ. The CDR3 consists of 14 residues. The CDR3 is CASSFLTANTEAFF. The CDR3 DNA reads TGTGCCAGCAGCTTCTTGACGGCTAACACTGAAGCTTTCTTT.

This clonotype was counted at least ten times. The chain combines TRBV11-2 with TRBJ2-5, with D perhaps TRBD1 or TRBD2 (5 bases each). Germline assignment: CDR1 SGHAT and CDR2 FQNNGV. V was cut by 4 bases and J by 7 bases, with 19 bases left in between. The CDR3 has 15 residues. CDR3 amino acids: CASSYYALTGGTQYF. CDR3 nucleotides: TGTGCCAGCAGCTATTATGCGCTGACTGGGGGGACCCAGTACTTC.

The sample holds many counts of this clonotype. The rearrangement joins TRBV7-2 to TRBJ2-4; TRBD1 is a possible D gene (5 bases). Trimming left V 6 bases short and J 3 bases short, with 15 bases between. The CDR3 sequence is 15 residues long. Germline V gene data show CDR1 as SGHTA and CDR2 as FQGNSA. This CDR3 reads CASSAQTGFKNIQYF. Written as DNA, the CDR3 is TGTGCCAGCAGTGCTCAAACAGGCTTCAAAAACATTCAGTACTTC.